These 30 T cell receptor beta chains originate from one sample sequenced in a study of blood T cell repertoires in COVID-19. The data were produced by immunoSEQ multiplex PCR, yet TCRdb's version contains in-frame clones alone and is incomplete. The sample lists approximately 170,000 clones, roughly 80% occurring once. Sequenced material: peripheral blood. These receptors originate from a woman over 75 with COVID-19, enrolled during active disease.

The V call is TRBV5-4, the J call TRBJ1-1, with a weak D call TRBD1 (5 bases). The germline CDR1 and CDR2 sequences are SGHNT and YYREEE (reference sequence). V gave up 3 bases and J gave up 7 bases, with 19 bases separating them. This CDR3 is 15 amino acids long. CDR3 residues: CASSSQGDLPIEAFF. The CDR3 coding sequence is TGTGCCAGCAGCTCGCAGGGCGACCTACCAATTGAAGCTTTCTTT.

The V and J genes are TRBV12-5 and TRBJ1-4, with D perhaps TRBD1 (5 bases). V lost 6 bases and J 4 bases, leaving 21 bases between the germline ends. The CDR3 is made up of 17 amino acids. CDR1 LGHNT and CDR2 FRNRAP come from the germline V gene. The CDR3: CASGSRGGNAINEKLFF. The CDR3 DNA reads TGTGCTAGTGGATCAAGGGGAGGGAACGCCATTAATGAAAAACTGTTTTTT.

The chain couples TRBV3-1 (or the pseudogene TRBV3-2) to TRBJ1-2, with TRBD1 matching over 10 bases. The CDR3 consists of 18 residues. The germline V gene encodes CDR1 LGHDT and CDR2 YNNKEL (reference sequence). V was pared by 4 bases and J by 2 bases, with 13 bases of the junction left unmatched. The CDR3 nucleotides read TGTGCCAGCAGCCGGACAGGGGGAGGTTTAGGGTCAAACTATGGCTACACCTTC. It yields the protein CASSRTGGGLGSNYGYTF.

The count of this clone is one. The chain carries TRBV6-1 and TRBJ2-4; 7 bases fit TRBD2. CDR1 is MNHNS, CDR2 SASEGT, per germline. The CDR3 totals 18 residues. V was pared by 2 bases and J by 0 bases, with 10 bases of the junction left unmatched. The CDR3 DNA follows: TGTGCCAGCAGTGAAAGGGAGGGCTTATTTTTAGCCAAAAACATTCAGTACTTC. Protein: CASSEREGLFLAKNIQYF.

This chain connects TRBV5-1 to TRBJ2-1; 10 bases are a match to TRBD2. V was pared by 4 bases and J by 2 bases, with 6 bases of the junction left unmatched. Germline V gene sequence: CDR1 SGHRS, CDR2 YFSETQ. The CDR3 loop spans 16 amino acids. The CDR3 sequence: CASSPVAGGPYNEQFF. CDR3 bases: TGCGCCAGCAGCCCGGTAGCGGGAGGACCCTACAATGAGCAGTTCTTC.

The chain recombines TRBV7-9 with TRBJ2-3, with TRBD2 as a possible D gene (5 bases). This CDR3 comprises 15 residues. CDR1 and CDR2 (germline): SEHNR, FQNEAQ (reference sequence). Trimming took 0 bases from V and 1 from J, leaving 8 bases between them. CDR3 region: CASSLAGAGTDTQYF. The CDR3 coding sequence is TGTGCCAGCAGCTTAGCGGGAGCGGGCACAGATACGCAGTATTTT. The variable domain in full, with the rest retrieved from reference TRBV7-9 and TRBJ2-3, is DTGVSQNPRHKITKRGQNVTFRCDPISEHNRLYWYRQTLGQGPEFLTYFQNEAQLEKSRLLSDRFSAERPKGSFSTLEIQRTEQGDSAMYLCASSLAGAGTDTQYFGPGTRLTVL.

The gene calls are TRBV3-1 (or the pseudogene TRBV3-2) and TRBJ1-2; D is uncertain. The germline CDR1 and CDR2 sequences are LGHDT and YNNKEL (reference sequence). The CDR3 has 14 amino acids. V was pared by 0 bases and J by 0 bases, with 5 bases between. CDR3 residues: CASSQDGANYGYTF. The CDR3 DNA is TGTGCCAGCAGCCAAGACGGAGCTAACTATGGCTACACCTTC.

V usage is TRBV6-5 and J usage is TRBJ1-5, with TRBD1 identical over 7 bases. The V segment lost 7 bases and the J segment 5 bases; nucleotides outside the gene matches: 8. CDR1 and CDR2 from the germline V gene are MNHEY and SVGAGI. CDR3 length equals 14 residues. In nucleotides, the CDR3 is TGTGCCAGCAACAGACGACAGGGAGATCAGCCCCAGCATTTT. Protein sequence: CASNRRQGDQPQHF.

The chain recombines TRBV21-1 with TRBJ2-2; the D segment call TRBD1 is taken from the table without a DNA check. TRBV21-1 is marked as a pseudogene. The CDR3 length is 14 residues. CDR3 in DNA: TGTGCCAGCAGCAAACAGGGGACCCCCGGGGAGCTGTTTTTT. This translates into CASSKQGTPGELFF.

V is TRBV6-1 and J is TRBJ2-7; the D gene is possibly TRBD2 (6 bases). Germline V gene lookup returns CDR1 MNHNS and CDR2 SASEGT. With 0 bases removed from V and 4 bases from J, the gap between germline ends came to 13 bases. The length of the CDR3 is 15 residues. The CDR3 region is CASSEAAGFSYEQYF. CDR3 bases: TGTGCCAGCAGTGAAGCTGCGGGGTTCTCTTACGAGCAGTACTTC.

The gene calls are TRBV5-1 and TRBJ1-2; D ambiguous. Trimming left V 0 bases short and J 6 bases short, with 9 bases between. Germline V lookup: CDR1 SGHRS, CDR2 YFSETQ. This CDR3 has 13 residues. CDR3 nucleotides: TGCGCCAGCAGCTTGGACCGAGCTGATGGCTACACCTTC. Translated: CASSLDRADGYTF.

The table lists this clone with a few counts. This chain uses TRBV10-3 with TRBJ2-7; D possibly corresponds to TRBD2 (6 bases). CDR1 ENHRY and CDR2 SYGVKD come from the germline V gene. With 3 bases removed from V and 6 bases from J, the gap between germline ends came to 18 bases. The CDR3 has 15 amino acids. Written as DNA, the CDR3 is TGTGCCATCAGTGACCCGGGGACTGATAGTCTCGAGCAGTACTTC. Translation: CAISDPGTDSLEQYF.

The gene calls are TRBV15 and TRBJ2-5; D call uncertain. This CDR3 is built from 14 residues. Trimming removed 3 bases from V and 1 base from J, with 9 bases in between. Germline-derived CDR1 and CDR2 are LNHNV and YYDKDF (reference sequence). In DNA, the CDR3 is TGTGCCACCAGCAGGGAGCCCTTCCAAGAGACCCAGTACTTC. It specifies CATSREPFQETQYF.

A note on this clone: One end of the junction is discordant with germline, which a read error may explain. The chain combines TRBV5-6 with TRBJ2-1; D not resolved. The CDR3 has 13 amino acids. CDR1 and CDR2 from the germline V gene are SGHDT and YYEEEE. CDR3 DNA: TGTGCCAGCACCTTGGGTACCTACAATGAGCAGTTCTTC. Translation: CASTLGTYNEQFF.

The DNA for the CDR3 is TGCGCCAGCAGCTTGGGCGGGGGGGCCACAGATACGCAGTATTTT. This sequence encodes CASSLGGGATDTQYF. The chain joins TRBV5-1 to TRBJ2-3; 9 bases agree with TRBD2. J gave up 2 bases and V 0 bases, and 1 base lay outside the gene matches. CDR1 is SGHRS, CDR2 YFSETQ, per germline. This CDR3 is 15 amino acids long.

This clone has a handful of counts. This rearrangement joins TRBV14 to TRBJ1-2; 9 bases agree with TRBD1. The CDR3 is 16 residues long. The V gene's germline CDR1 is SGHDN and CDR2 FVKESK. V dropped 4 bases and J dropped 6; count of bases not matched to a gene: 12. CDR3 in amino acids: CASSLSSGQGIDGYTF. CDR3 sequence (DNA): TGTGCCAGCAGCCTTTCCTCGGGACAGGGAATCGATGGCTACACCTTC.

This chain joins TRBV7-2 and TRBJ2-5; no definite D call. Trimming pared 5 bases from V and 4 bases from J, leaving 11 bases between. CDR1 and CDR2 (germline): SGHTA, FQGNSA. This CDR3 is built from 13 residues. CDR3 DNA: TGTGCCAGCAGCCCCCGGAGTTCAGAGACCCAGTACTTC. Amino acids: CASSPRSSETQYF.

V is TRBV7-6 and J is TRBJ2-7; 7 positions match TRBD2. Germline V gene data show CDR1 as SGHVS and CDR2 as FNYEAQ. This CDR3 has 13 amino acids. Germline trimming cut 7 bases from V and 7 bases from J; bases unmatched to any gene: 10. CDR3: CASKRGEAGEQYF. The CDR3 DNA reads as TGTGCCAGCAAGCGGGGAGAGGCGGGAGAGCAGTACTTC.

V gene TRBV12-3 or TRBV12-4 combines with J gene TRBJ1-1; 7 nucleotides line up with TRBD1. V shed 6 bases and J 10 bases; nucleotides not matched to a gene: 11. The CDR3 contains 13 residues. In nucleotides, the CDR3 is TGTGCCAGCAGCCAAATACAGGGGCTCCGAGCTTTCTTT. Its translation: CASSQIQGLRAFF.

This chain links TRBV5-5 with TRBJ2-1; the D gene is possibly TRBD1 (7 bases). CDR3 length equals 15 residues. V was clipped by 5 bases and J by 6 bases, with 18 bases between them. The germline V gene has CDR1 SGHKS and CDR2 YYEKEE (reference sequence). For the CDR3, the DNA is TGTGCCAGCAGGTGGGAGCGCCAGGGGGGCAATGAGCAGTTCTTC. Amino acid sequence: CASRWERQGGNEQFF.

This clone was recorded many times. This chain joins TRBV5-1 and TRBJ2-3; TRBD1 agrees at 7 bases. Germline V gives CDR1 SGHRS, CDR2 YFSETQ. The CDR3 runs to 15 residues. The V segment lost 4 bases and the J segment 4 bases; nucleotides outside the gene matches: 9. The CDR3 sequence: CASSPGQPSSDTQYF. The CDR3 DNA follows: TGCGCCAGCAGCCCGGGACAGCCATCCTCAGATACGCAGTATTTT.

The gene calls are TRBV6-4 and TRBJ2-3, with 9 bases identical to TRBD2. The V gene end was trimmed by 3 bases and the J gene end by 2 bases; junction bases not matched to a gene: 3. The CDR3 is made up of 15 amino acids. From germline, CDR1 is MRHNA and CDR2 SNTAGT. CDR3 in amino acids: CASSERGGSTDTQYF. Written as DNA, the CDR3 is TGTGCCAGCAGTGAGCGGGGGGGATCCACAGATACGCAGTATTTT.

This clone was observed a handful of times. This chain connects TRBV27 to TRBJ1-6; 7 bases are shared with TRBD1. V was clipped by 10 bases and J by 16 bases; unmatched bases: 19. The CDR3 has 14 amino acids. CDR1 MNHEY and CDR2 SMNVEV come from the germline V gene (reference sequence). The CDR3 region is CATSRGAYNSRLHF. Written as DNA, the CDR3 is TGTGCCACCAGCAGGGGGGCTTATAATTCAAGACTCCACTTT.

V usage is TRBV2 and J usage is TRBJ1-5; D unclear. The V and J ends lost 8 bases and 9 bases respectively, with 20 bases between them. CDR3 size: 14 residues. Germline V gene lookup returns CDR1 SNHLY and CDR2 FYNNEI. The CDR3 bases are TGTGCCAGCGCCGGCTGGGAGGGAGAAGGGCCCCAGCATTTT. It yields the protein CASAGWEGEGPQHF.

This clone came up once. For the CDR3, the DNA is TGTGCCAGCTCACCTCGCGCGGGAGGCGGCACCGGGGAGCTGTTTTTT. Translation gives CASSPRAGGGTGELFF. The chain has TRBV18 and TRBJ2-2, with 8 bases matching TRBD2. The CDR3 sequence is 16 residues long. V shed 3 bases and J 4 bases; nucleotides not matched to a gene: 7. In germline, CDR1 is KGHSH, CDR2 LQKENI.

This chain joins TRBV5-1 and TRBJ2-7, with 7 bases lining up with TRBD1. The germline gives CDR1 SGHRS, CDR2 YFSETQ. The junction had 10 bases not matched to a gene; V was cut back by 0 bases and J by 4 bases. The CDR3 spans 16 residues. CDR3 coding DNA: TGCGCCAGCAGCTTGGAGGAAGGGGGCAGTGGGTACGAGCAGTACTTC. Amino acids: CASSLEEGGSGYEQYF.

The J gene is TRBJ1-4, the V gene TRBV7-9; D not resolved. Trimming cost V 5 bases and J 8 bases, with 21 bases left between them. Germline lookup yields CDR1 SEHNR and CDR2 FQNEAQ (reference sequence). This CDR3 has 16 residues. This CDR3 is CASSPPSGNLGEKLFF. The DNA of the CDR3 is TGTGCCAGCAGCCCACCGTCAGGAAACTTAGGAGAAAAACTGTTTTTT.

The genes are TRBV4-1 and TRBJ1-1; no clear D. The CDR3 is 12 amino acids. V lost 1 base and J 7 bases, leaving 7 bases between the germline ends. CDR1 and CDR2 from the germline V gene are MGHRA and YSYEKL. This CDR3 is CASSQGPGEAFF. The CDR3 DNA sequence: TGCGCCAGCAGCCAAGGACCGGGTGAAGCTTTCTTT.

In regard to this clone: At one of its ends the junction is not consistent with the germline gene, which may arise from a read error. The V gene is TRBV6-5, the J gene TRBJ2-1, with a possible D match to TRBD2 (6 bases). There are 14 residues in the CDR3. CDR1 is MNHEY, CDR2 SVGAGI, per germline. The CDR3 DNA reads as TGTGCCAGCAGCGCCTCGGGACTCATGAAGGGTCGGGTCTTC. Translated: CASSASGLMKGRVF.

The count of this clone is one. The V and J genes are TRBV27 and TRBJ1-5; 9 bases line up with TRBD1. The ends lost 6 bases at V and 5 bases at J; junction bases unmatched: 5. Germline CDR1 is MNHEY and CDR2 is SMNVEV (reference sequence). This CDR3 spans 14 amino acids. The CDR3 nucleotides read TGTGCCAGCAGCCCACAGGGGGCCTATCAGCCCCAGCATTTT. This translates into CASSPQGAYQPQHF.